These 23 T cell receptor beta chains were all obtained from the same sample, sequenced in a study of cytomegalovirus exposure and HLA in healthy donors. The PCR contained 60 Vbeta and 13 Jbeta primers. Here immunoSEQ multiplex PCR was the method, and the copy in TCRdb shows in-frame clones only, minus some. The table has 99,000 or so clones, 83% seen once. The source material was PBMCs. The receptors were gathered from a man aged 18 to 35 in good health and CMV-seronegative.

J is TRBJ2-4 and V is TRBV10-3; 7 bases line up with TRBD2. This CDR3 comprises 19 residues. J was trimmed by 1 base and V by 0 bases; bases with no gene match: 12. Germline assignment: CDR1 ENHRY and CDR2 SYGVKD. The CDR3 loop is CAISESSPRGSSAKNIQYF. The CDR3 DNA is TGTGCCATCAGTGAGTCGAGCCCACGCGGGAGTAGCGCCAAAAACATTCAGTACTTC.

This clone has only a few counts. The gene calls are TRBV4-3 and TRBJ2-1, with 12 positions matching TRBD2. Germline V CDR1 and CDR2: LGHNA, YSLEER. The trim removed 4 bases at V and 7 bases at J, leaving 5 bases unmatched. The CDR3 is 15 amino acids. CDR3 region: CASSLTSGRGNEQFF. The CDR3 DNA sequence: TGCGCCAGCAGCCTGACTAGCGGGAGAGGGAATGAGCAGTTCTTC.

The chain couples TRBV7-9 to TRBJ2-7, with 7 bases matching TRBD2. CDR1 and CDR2 from the germline V gene are SEHNR and FQNEAQ (reference sequence). This CDR3 comprises 16 residues. V was clipped by 5 bases and J by 6 bases; unmatched bases: 16. CDR3 in amino acids: CASSPLVRREKTEQYF. The CDR3 DNA reads TGTGCCAGCAGCCCCCTAGTGCGGCGGGAGAAGACCGAGCAGTACTTC.

V is TRBV6-5 and J is TRBJ1-5; D is undetermined. V was cut by 3 bases and J by 5 bases, with 14 bases left in between. Germline V gene lookup returns CDR1 MNHEY and CDR2 SVGAGI. The CDR3 is made up of 15 amino acids. The CDR3 nucleotides read TGTGCCAGCAGTTATCCAACAGTCAGATATCAGCCCCAGCATTTT. Protein product: CASSYPTVRYQPQHF.

V usage is TRBV29-1 and J usage is TRBJ2-3; 7 positions agree with TRBD1. V trimming: 4 bases; J trimming: 0 bases; junction bases outside the gene matches: 4. Germline V lookup: CDR1 SQVTM, CDR2 ANQGSEA. The CDR3 consists of 14 residues. The CDR3 spells CSVGTGTSTDTQYF. In nucleotides, the CDR3 is TGCAGCGTTGGGACAGGTACTAGCACAGATACGCAGTATTTT.

The chain uses TRBV5-6 and TRBJ1-2; D ambiguous. Trimming stripped 3 bases from V and 2 bases from J, with 11 bases between. The CDR3 has 14 amino acids. Germline assignment: CDR1 SGHDT and CDR2 YYEEEE. The CDR3, as DNA: TGTGCCAGCAGCTCATCAGGACTCAACTATGGCTACACCTTC. Protein product: CASSSSGLNYGYTF.

CDR3 nucleotide sequence: TGTGCCAGCAGCCAGGGACAGGGGAGAGGCTACACCTTC. This translates into CASSQGQGRGYTF. The chain joins TRBV28 to TRBJ1-2; 10 nucleotides line up with TRBD1. This CDR3 region has 13 residues. With V trimmed by 6 bases and J by 8 bases, 6 bases remained unmatched. The germline gives CDR1 MDHEN, CDR2 SYDVKM.

The chain couples TRBV11-3 to TRBJ2-3, with TRBD2 matching over 8 bases. The trim removed 2 bases at V and 2 bases at J, leaving 6 bases unmatched. The CDR3 has 16 residues. Germline V gene sequence: CDR1 SGHNT, CDR2 YENEEA. In nucleotides, the CDR3 is TGTGCCAGCAGCTTATCCAGCGGGAGTCCCACAGATACGCAGTATTTT. It yields the protein CASSLSSGSPTDTQYF. Supplemented by reference TRBV11-3 and TRBJ2-3, the full variable domain reads EAGVVQSPRYKIIEKKQPVAFWCNPISGHNTLYWYLQNLGQGPELLIRYENEEAVDDSQLPKDRFSAERLKGVDSTLKIQPAELGDSAVYLCASSLSSGSPTDTQYFGPGTRLTVL.

The chain is built from TRBV6-5 and TRBJ2-7; 8 bases align to TRBD2. Losses at the gene ends were 5 bases for V and 0 bases for J; bases not matched to a gene: 6. The CDR3 has 15 amino acids. Germline CDR1 and CDR2: MNHEY and SVGAGI. The CDR3 DNA follows: TGTGCCAGCAGTGCCGCGGCGGGAGGCTCCTACGAGCAGTACTTC. This encodes CASSAAAGGSYEQYF.

The rearrangement links TRBV5-1 to TRBJ1-2; 7 bases agree with TRBD1. Losses at the gene ends were 7 bases for V and 8 bases for J; bases not matched to a gene: 11. Germline lookup yields CDR1 SGHRS and CDR2 YFSETQ. This CDR3 is built from 13 residues. CDR3 loop: CASGPGQDRGYTF. DNA for the CDR3: TGCGCCAGCGGCCCCGGACAGGACAGGGGCTACACCTTC.

The V gene is TRBV28, the J gene TRBJ2-7; possibly TRBD2 for D (6 bases). Trimming took 6 bases from V and 3 from J, leaving 15 bases between them. The CDR3 covers 14 residues. Germline V gene sequence: CDR1 MDHEN, CDR2 SYDVKM. Here the CDR3 reads CASSYVGGHYEQYF. The CDR3 coding sequence is TGTGCCAGCAGCTACGTGGGAGGTCACTACGAGCAGTACTTC.

The chain carries TRBV4-3 and TRBJ2-6, with D possibly being TRBD2 (6 bases). The CDR3 totals 16 residues. Germline CDR1 is LGHNA and CDR2 is YSLEER. Trimming took off 4 bases at V and 4 bases at J, with 14 bases between the two ends. The CDR3 sequence: CASSPPGLAGANVLTF. DNA of the CDR3: TGCGCCAGCAGCCCCCCAGGGCTAGCGGGGGCCAACGTCCTGACTTTC.

This chain uses TRBV27 with TRBJ2-1; 9 positions match TRBD1. The CDR3 is made up of 14 amino acids. Germline CDR1 reads MNHEY; CDR2 reads SMNVEV (reference sequence). V was pared by 5 bases and J by 8 bases, with 7 bases of the junction left unmatched. The CDR3 bases are TGTGCCAGCAGTCCTCACAGGGGGCGTGATGAGCAGTTCTTC. Its protein product is CASSPHRGRDEQFF.

The chain carries TRBV5-4 and TRBJ2-1; TRBD2 is a possible D gene (6 bases). The CDR3 has 15 residues. Germline CDR1 and CDR2: SGHNT and YYREEE (reference sequence). V lost 0 bases, J lost 7 bases, and 14 bases lay in between. Written as DNA, the CDR3 is TGTGCCAGCAGCTTGGAAGGCGGGAATAATAATGAGCAGTTCTTC. This translates into CASSLEGGNNNEQFF.

The rearrangement links TRBV2 to TRBJ1-3; D ambiguous. Germline V gene lookup returns CDR1 SNHLY and CDR2 FYNNEI. The V gene lost 6 bases and the J gene lost 0 bases, with 3 bases spanning the gap. This CDR3 has 12 residues. The CDR3 loop is CASSLSGNTIYF. The DNA of the CDR3 is TGTGCCAGCAGCCTCTCTGGAAACACCATATATTTT.

The chain employs TRBV5-4 and TRBJ1-5; D gene ambiguous. The CDR3 loop spans 13 amino acids. Per the germline V gene, CDR1 is SGHNT and CDR2 is YYREEE (reference sequence). The germline V and J ends were trimmed by 4 bases and 5 bases, with 10 bases remaining between them. CDR3 loop: CASSHKGDQPQHF. DNA of the CDR3: TGTGCCAGCAGCCACAAGGGAGATCAGCCCCAGCATTTT.

The chain combines TRBV9 with TRBJ2-1; 7 bases are a match to TRBD2. The CDR3 runs 15 residues. V lost 0 bases to trimming and J lost 7 bases; unmatched junction nucleotides: 7. Looked up from germline, CDR1 is SGDLS and CDR2 is YYNGEE. CDR3 sequence (DNA): TGTGCCAGCAGCGTAGGGGGGGGTCTGTTTAATGAGCAGTTCTTC. It yields the protein CASSVGGGLFNEQFF.

The chain joins TRBV6-1 to TRBJ2-3; 8 positions match TRBD1. The CDR3 is made up of 14 amino acids. With 5 bases clipped from V and 4 bases from J, the junction kept 5 bases outside the gene matches. CDR1 is MNHNS, CDR2 SASEGT, per germline. CDR3 sequence (DNA): TGTGCCAGCAGTTTCTCAGGGGGCTCAGATACGCAGTATTTT. Translating it yields CASSFSGGSDTQYF.

This chain connects TRBV7-3 to TRBJ2-1, with TRBD1 matching 8 bases. CDR3 length: 12 residues. Germline CDR1 is SGHTA and CDR2 is FQGTGA. V lost 4 bases, J lost 15 bases, and 8 bases stayed unmatched. CDR3 sequence: CASSSDRVFVFF. The CDR3, as DNA: TGTGCCAGCAGCTCGGACAGGGTGTTTGTGTTCTTC.

This clone was detected only a few times. The CDR3 DNA is TGTGCCTGGAGTGGAGGGACAGCAGGCAATCAGCCCCAGCATTTT. Translating gives CAWSGGTAGNQPQHF. This chain uses TRBV30 with TRBJ1-5, with TRBD1 matching over 7 bases. Germline V gives CDR1 GTSNPN, CDR2 SVGIG (reference sequence). The junction had 5 bases not matched to a gene; V was cut back by 1 base and J by 2 bases. The CDR3 length is 15 residues.

The CDR3 protein is CASSLTGKDTEAFF. The CDR3 DNA follows: TGCGCCAGCAGCTTGACAGGGAAGGACACTGAAGCTTTCTTT. The chain recombines TRBV5-1 with TRBJ1-1, with D possibly being TRBD1 (6 bases). Trimming shortened V by 1 base and J by 3 bases, and 10 bases separated the two germline ends. Germline CDR1 reads SGHRS; CDR2 reads YFSETQ. The CDR3 sequence is 14 residues long.

This clone appeared a single time. The chain links TRBV5-8 to TRBJ1-1; the D is unclear. In germline, CDR1 is SGHTS, CDR2 YDEGEE. Trimming took 0 bases from V and 1 from J, leaving 7 bases between them. This CDR3 comprises 14 residues. CDR3 nucleotide sequence: TGTGCCAGCAGCTTGGGTCACAAGAACACTGAAGCTTTCTTT. Residues: CASSLGHKNTEAFF.

The CDR3 sequence: CAWSVGQGNQPQHF. For the CDR3, the DNA is TGTGCCTGGAGTGTAGGACAGGGCAATCAGCCCCAGCATTTT. The chain recombines TRBV30 with TRBJ1-5, with 7 bases that match TRBD1. Germline loops: CDR1 GTSNPN, CDR2 SVGIG (reference sequence). The V gene end was trimmed by 0 bases and the J gene end by 2 bases; junction bases not matched to a gene: 1. The CDR3 is 14 residues long. Using reference TRBV30 and TRBJ1-5 for the parts outside the CDR3, the full variable domain is SQTIHQWPATLVQPVGSPLSLECTVEGTSNPNLYWYRQAAGRGLQLLFYSVGIGQISSEVPQNLSASRPQDRQFILSSKKLLLSDSGFYLCAWSVGQGNQPQHFGDGTRLSIL.